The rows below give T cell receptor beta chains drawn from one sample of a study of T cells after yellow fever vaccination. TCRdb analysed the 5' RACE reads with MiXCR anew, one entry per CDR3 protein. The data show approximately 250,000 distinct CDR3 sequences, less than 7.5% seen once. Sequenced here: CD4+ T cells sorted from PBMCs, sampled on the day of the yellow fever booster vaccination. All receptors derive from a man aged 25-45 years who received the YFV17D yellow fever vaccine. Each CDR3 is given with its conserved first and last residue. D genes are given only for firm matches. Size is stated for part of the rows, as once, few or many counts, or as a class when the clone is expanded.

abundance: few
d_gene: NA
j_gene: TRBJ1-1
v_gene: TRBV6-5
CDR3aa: CASGIQGRVSEAFF
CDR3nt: TGTGCCAGCGGGATCCAGGGGAGGGTTAGTGAAGCTTTCTTT

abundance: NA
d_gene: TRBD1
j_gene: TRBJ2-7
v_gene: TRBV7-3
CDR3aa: CASGTGGSEQYF
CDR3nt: TGTGCCAGCGGTACAGGGGGGAGCGAGCAGTACTTC

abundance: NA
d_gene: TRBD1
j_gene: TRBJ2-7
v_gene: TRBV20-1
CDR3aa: CSARDHGGRGRGEQYF
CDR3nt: TGCAGTGCTAGAGATCATGGGGGCAGGGGGCGAGGGGAGCAGTACTTC

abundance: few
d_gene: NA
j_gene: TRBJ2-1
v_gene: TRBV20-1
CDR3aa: CSAASVVNEQFF
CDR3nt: TGCAGTGCTGCCTCGGTTGTAAATGAGCAGTTCTTC

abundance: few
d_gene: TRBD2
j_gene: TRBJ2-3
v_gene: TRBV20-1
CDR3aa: CSAAGGTQYF
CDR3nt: TGCAGTGCCGCGGGGGGTACGCAGTATTTT

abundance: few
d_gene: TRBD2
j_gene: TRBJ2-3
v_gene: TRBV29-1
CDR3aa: CSVRPSGESTDTQYF
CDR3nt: TGCAGCGTTCGGCCTAGCGGGGAGAGCACAGATACGCAGTATTTT

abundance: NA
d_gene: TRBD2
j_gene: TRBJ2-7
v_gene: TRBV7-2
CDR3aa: CASSLARRREVSYEQYF
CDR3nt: TGTGCCAGCAGCTTAGCCCGGAGGCGGGAGGTTTCCTACGAGCAGTACTTC

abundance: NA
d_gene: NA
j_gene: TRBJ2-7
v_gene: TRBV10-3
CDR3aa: CAIRDNVNPYEQYF
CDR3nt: TGTGCCATCAGGGACAATGTTAATCCCTACGAGCAGTACTTC

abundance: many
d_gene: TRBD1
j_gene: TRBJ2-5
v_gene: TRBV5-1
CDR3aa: CASSPRTGEETQYF
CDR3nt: TGCGCCAGCAGCCCTCGGACAGGGGAAGAGACCCAGTACTTC

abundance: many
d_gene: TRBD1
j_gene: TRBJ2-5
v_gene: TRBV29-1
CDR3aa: CSVGRGTGRLETQYF
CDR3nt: TGCAGCGTTGGTCGAGGGACAGGGAGGTTGGAGACCCAGTACTTC

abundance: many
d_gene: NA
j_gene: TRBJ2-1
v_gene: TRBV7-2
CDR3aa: CASSPGSGAQQFF
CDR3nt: TGTGCCAGCAGCCCAGGCTCGGGAGCTCAGCAGTTCTTC

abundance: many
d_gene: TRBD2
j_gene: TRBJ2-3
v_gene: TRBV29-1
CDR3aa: CSVLAANTDTQYF
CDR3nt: TGCAGCGTTCTAGCGGCGAATACAGATACGCAGTATTTT

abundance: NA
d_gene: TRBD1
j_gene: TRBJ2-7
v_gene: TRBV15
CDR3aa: CATSRERGQWTYEQYF
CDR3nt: TGTGCCACCAGCAGAGAGAGGGGACAGTGGACCTACGAGCAGTACTTC

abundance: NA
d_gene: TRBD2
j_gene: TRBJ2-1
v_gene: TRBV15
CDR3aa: CATSGQTSGAYNEQFF
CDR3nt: TGTGCCACCAGCGGGCAGACTAGCGGGGCTTACAATGAGCAGTTCTTC

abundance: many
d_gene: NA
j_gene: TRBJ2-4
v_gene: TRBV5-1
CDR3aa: CASSLLRDGGNIQYF
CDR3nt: TGCGCCAGCAGCTTATTGAGGGATGGGGGAAACATTCAGTACTTC

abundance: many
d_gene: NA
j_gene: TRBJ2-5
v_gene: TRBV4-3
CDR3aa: CASSQGRGHETQYF
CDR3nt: TGCGCCAGCAGCCAAGGCCGGGGGCATGAGACCCAGTACTTC

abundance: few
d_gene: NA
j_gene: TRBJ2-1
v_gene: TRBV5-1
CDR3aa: CASSWQWGDNEQFF
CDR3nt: TGCGCCAGCAGCTGGCAGTGGGGGGACAATGAGCAGTTCTTC

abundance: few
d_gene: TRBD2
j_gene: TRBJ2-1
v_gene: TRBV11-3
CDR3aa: CASSRTSVNNEQFF
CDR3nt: TGTGCCAGCAGCCGGACTAGCGTTAACAATGAGCAGTTCTTC

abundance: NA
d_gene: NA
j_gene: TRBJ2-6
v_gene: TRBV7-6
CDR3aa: CASSLIHPVSGANVLTF
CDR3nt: TGTGCCAGCAGCTTAATCCATCCGGTCTCTGGGGCCAACGTCCTGACTTTC

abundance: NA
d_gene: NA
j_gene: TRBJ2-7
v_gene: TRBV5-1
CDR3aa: CASSLEMTGPKTYEQYF
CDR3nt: TGCGCCAGCAGCTTGGAAATGACAGGCCCGAAAACCTACGAGCAGTACTTC

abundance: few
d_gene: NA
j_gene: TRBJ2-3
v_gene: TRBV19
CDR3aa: CACRRRGPEDTQYF
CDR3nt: TGTGCCTGTAGACGGCGGGGACCTGAGGATACGCAGTATTTT

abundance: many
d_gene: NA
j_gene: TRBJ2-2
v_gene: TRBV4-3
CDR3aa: CASSQDSNTGELFF
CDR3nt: TGCGCCAGCAGCCAAGATTCGAACACCGGGGAGCTGTTTTTT

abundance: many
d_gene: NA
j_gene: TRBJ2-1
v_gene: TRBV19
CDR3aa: CASSFRMNEQFF
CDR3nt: TGTGCCAGTAGTTTTCGGATGAATGAGCAGTTCTTC

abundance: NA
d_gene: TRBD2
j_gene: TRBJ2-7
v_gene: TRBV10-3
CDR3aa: CAITKLAGDGEQYF
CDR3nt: TGTGCCATCACTAAACTCGCGGGAGATGGCGAGCAGTACTTC

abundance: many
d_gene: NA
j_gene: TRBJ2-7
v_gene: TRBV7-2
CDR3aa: CASSSGDVRTHYEQYF
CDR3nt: TGTGCCAGCAGCTCCGGGGACGTCCGGACTCACTACGAGCAGTACTTC

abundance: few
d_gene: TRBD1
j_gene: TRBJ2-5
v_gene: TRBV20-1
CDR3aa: CSARGTGTETQYF
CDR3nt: TGCAGTGCTAGAGGGACAGGTACCGAGACCCAGTACTTC

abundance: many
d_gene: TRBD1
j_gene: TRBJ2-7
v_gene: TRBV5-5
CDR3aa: CASSLISGGTYEQYF
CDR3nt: TGTGCCAGCAGCTTGATTTCAGGGGGAACCTACGAGCAGTACTTC

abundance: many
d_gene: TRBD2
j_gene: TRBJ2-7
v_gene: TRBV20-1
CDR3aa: CSASTPAGGVYEQYF
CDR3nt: TGCAGTGCCTCGACTCCAGCGGGAGGGGTATACGAGCAGTACTTC

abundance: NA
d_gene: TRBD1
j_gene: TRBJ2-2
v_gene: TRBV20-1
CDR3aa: CSSPGQGSAGELFF
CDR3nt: TGCAGTTCCCCGGGACAGGGCTCGGCCGGGGAGCTGTTTTTT

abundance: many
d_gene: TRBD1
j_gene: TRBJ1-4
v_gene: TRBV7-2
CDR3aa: CASSPNRGGEKLFF
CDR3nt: TGTGCCAGCAGCCCAAACAGGGGGGGAGAAAAACTGTTTTTT

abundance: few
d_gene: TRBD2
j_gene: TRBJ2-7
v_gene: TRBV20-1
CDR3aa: CSASALAGQSYEQYF
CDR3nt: TGCAGTGCTTCCGCTTTAGCGGGGCAATCCTACGAGCAGTACTTC

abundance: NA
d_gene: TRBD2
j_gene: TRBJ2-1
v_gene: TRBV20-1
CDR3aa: CSAPGTSGSYNEQFF
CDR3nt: TGCAGTGCACCCGGGACTAGCGGCTCCTACAATGAGCAGTTCTTC

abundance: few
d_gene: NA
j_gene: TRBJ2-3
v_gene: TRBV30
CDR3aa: CAWKSTGRAGKRDTQYF
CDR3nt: TGTGCCTGGAAATCCACGGGACGGGCCGGGAAACGAGATACGCAGTATTTT

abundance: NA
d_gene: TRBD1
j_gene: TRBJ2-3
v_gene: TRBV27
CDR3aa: CASSSRGRSDTQYF
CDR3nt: TGTGCCAGCAGTTCCAGGGGGCGGTCAGATACGCAGTATTTT

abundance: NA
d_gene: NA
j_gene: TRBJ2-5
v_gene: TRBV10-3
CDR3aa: CAISESIETQYF
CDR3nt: TGTGCCATCAGTGAGTCTATAGAGACCCAGTACTTC

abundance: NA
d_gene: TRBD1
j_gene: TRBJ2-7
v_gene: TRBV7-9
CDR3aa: CASNAGTGPYEQYF
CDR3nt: TGTGCCAGCAACGCCGGGACAGGACCCTACGAGCAGTACTTC

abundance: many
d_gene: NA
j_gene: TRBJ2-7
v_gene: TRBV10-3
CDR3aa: CATVDNSYEQYF
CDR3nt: TGTGCCACGGTAGACAACTCCTACGAGCAGTACTTC

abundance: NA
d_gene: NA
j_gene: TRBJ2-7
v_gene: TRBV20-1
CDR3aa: CSASPGTGEQYF
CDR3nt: TGCAGTGCTTCCCCCGGGACCGGCGAGCAGTACTTC

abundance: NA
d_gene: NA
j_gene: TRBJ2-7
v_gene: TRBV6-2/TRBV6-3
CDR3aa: CASRTPLFERYEQYF
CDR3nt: TGTGCCAGCAGGACTCCACTATTTGAAAGGTACGAGCAGTACTTC

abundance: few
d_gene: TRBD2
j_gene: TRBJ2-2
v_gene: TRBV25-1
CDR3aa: CASSGLAATGELFF
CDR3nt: TGTGCCAGCAGTGGACTAGCGGCCACCGGGGAGCTGTTTTTT

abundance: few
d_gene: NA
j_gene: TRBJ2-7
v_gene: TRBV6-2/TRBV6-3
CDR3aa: CASARYVEQYF
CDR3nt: TGTGCCAGCGCAAGGTACGTCGAGCAGTACTTC

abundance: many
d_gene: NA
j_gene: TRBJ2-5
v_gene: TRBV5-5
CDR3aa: CASSLREQETQYF
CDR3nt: TGTGCCAGCAGCTTGCGGGAACAAGAGACCCAGTACTTC

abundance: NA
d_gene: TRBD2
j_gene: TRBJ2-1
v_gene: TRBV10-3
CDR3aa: CAITPTSSESEQFF
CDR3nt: TGTGCCATCACCCCGACTAGCAGCGAGAGTGAGCAGTTCTTC

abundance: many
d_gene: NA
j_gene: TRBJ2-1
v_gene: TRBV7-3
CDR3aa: CASSLNSGEGEQFF
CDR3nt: TGTGCCAGCAGCTTAAATTCAGGGGAGGGCGAGCAGTTCTTC

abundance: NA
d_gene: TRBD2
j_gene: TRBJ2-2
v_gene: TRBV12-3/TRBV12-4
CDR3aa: CATPPASGNTGELFF
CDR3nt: TGTGCCACCCCGCCGGCTAGCGGGAACACCGGGGAGCTGTTTTTT

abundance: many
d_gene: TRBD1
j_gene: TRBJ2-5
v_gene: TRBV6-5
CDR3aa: CASSHDRVPKTQYF
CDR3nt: TGTGCCAGCAGCCACGACAGGGTGCCCAAGACCCAGTACTTC

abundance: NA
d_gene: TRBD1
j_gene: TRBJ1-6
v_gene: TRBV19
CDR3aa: CASTDRDNSPLHF
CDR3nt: TGTGCCTCAACGGACAGGGATAATTCACCCCTCCACTTT

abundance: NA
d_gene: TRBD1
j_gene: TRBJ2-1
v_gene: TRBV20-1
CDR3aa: CSAYRTGGALGDYNEQFF
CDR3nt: TGCAGTGCCTATAGGACAGGGGGCGCGTTAGGTGACTACAATGAGCAGTTCTTC

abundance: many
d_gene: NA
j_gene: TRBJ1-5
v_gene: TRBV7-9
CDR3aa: CASSLEGVQPQHF
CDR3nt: TGTGCCAGCAGCCTAGAGGGGGTTCAGCCCCAGCATTTT

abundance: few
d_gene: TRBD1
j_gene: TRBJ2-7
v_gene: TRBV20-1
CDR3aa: CSATGTGGYEQYF
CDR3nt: TGCAGTGCTACCGGGACAGGGGGTTACGAGCAGTACTTC

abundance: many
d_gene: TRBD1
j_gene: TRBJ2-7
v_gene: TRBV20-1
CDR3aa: CSAITGGATVEQYF
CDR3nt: TGCAGTGCTATCACAGGGGGCGCGACGGTCGAGCAGTACTTC

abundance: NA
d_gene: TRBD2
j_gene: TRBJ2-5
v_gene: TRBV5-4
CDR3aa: CASSWGTSVQETQYF
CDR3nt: TGTGCCAGCAGCTGGGGGACTAGCGTGCAAGAGACCCAGTACTTC

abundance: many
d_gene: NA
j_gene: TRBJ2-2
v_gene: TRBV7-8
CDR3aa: CASSLRRTGELFF
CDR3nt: TGTGCCAGCAGCTTGAGAAGAACCGGGGAGCTGTTTTTT

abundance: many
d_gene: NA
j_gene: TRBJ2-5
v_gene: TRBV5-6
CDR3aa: CASTTSGPRRRETQYF
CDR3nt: TGTGCCAGCACTACTTCGGGACCCCGAAGAAGGGAGACCCAGTACTTC

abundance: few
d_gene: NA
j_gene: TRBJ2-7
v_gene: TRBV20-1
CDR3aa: CSAQTPSELDAEQYF
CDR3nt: TGCAGTGCCCAAACGCCTTCAGAATTGGACGCCGAGCAGTACTTC

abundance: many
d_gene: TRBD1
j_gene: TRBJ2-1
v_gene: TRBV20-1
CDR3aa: CSASLGQGIFNEQFF
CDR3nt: TGCAGTGCTAGTCTGGGACAGGGTATCTTCAATGAGCAGTTCTTC